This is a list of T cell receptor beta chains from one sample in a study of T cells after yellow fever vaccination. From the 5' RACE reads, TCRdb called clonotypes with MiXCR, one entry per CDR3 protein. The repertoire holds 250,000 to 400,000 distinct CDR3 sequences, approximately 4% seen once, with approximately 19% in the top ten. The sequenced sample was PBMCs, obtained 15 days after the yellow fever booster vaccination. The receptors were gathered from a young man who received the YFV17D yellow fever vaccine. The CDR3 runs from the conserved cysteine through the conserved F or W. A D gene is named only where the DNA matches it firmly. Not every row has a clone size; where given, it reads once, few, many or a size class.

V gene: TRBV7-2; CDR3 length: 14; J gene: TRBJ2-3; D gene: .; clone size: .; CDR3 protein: CASSLVPLTDTQYF; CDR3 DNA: TGTGCCAGCAGCCTCGTTCCTCTGACAGATACGCAGTATTTT
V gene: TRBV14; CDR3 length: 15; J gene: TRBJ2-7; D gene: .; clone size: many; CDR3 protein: CASTQGEGPLYEQYF; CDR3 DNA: TGTGCCAGCACCCAGGGAGAGGGTCCCCTCTACGAGCAGTACTTC
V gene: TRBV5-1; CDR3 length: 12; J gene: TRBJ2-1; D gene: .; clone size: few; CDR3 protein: CASSVLGREQFF; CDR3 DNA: TGCGCCAGCAGCGTCCTTGGCCGCGAGCAGTTCTTC
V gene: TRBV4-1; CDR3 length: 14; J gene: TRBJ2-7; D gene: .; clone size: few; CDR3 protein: CASSSSETAYEQYF; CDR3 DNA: TGCGCCAGCAGCTCATCCGAGACAGCCTACGAGCAGTACTTC
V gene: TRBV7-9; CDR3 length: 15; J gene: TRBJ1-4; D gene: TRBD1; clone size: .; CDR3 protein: CASSPSPRQGEKLFF; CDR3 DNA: TGTGCCAGCAGCCCTAGCCCCAGACAGGGCGAAAAACTGTTTTTT
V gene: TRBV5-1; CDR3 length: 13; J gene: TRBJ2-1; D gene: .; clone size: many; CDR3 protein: CASKKEDYNEQFF; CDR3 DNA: TGCGCCAGCAAGAAGGAAGATTACAATGAGCAGTTCTTC
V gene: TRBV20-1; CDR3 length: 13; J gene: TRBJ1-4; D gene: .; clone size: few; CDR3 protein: CSATYTGGEKLFF; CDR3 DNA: TGCAGTGCCACGTACACGGGGGGTGAAAAACTGTTTTTT
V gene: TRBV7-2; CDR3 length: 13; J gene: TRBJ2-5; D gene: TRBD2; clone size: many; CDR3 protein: CASSSGGAETQYF; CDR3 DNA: TGTGCCAGCAGCTCCGGGGGGGCGGAGACCCAGTACTTC
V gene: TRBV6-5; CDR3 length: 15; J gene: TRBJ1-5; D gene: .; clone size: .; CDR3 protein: CASRLQVGSNQPQHF; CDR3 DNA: TGTGCCAGCAGATTACAGGTGGGATCGAATCAGCCCCAGCATTTT
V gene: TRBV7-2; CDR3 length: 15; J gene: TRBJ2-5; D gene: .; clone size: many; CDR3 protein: CASSLEAGWIETQYF; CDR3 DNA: TGTGCCAGCAGCTTAGAGGCCGGGTGGATCGAGACCCAGTACTTC
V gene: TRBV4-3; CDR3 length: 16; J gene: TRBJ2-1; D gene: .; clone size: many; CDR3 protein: CASSQVGAGISNEQFF; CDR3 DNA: TGCGCCAGCAGCCAAGTAGGCGCGGGTATTTCGAATGAGCAGTTCTTC
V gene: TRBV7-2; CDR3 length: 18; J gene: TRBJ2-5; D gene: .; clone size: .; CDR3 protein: CASSPAGLSGPGVETQYF; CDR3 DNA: TGTGCCAGCAGCCCGGCCGGCCTGAGCGGGCCAGGGGTAGAGACCCAGTACTTC
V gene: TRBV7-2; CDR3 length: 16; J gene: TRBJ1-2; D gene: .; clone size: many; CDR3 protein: CASSFAGRGNNYGYTF; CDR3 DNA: TGTGCCAGCAGCTTTGCTGGGAGGGGTAATAACTATGGCTACACCTTC
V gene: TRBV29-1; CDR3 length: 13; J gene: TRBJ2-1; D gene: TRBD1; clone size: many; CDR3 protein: CSGKTGARDEQFF; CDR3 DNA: TGCAGCGGTAAGACAGGGGCTAGAGATGAGCAGTTCTTC
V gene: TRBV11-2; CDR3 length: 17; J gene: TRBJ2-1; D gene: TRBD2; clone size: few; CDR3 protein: CASSLTSGGAAYNEQFF; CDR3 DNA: TGTGCCAGCAGCCTGACTAGCGGGGGGGCCGCCTACAATGAGCAGTTCTTC
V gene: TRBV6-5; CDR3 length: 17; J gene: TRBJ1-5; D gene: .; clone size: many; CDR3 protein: CASSYDRTVYSNQPQHF; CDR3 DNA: TGTGCCAGCAGTTACGATCGGACAGTCTATAGCAATCAGCCCCAGCATTTT
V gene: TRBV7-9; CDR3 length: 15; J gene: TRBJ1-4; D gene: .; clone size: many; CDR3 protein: CASSLIGGTNEKLFF; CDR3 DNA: TGTGCCAGCAGCTTAATCGGGGGGACTAATGAAAAACTGTTTTTT
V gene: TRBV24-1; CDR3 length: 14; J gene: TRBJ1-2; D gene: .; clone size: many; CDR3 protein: CATSESGTDYGYTF; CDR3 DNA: TGTGCCACCAGTGAATCCGGGACCGACTATGGCTACACCTTC